The 30 T cell receptor beta chains given below trace back to one sample, sequenced in a study of T cells in Graves' hyperthyroidism and ophthalmopathy. Amplification of TCR beta CDR3 regions used RNA as the template. RT-PCR in the first round (using the HTBI primer set) targeted the TCR CDR3. Each CDR3 protein is one row after TCRdb ran MiXCR on the multiplex PCR reads. The data show almost 600,000 distinct CDR3 sequences, with approximately 14% seen just once and about 5.8% held by the top ten. Sequencing used blood. The origin of the receptors is a woman aged 25 to 39 with Graves' hyperthyroidism that later progressed to Graves' ophthalmopathy.

The gene calls are TRBV11-2 and TRBJ2-7, with 10 bases lining up with TRBD2. In germline, CDR1 is SGHAT, CDR2 FQNNGV. Losses at the gene ends were 1 base for V and 9 bases for J; bases not matched to a gene: 6. The CDR3 is made up of 14 amino acids. CDR3 bases: TGTGCCAGCAGCTTAGTCCCTAGCGGGAGTCCGCAGTACTTC. Translating it yields CASSLVPSGSPQYF. Looking up the rest from reference TRBV11-2 and TRBJ2-7 gives the full variable domain: EAGVAQSPRYKIIEKRQSVAFWCNPISGHATLYWYQQILGQGPKLLIQFQNNGVVDDSQLPKDRFSAERLKGVDSTLKIQPAKLEDSAVYLCASSLVPSGSPQYFGPGTRLTVT.

This clonotype has just a few counts. This chain joins TRBV6-6 and TRBJ1-1; D is uncertain. The CDR3 extends over 15 amino acids. Trimming took off 1 base at V and 1 base at J, with 10 bases between the two ends. CDR1 is MNHNY, CDR2 SVGAGI, per germline (reference sequence). The CDR3 bases are TGTGCCAGCAGTTACTTTCCGGATCGGAACACTGAAGCTTTCTTT. Translating gives CASSYFPDRNTEAFF.

A single count supports this clonotype. This could be a read error, since a much larger clone is one nucleotide away. The chain couples TRBV2 to TRBJ2-7, with D unclear. This CDR3 spans 14 amino acids. Germline CDR1 and CDR2: SNHLY and FYNNEI. The CDR3 bases are TGTACCAGCAGTGAAGAGGCGGTGGGTAGAGAGCAGTACTTC. Its protein product is CTSSEEAVGREQYF.

The rearrangement joins TRBV6-1 to TRBJ2-2; 10 bases are shared with TRBD1. After removal of 9 bases from V and 2 bases from J, the junction contained 6 bases not matched to a gene. Germline CDR1 and CDR2: MNHNS and SASEGT. CDR3 length: 15 amino acids. The chain's CDR3 is CASTGTGENTGELFF. In nucleotides, the CDR3 is TGTGCCAGTACCGGGACAGGGGAAAACACCGGGGAGCTGTTTTTT.

This clonotype was seen at least ten times. The V and J genes are TRBV19 and TRBJ2-1, with a possible D match to TRBD1 (6 bases). The CDR3 loop spans 12 amino acids. Trimming took 8 bases from V and 11 from J, leaving 16 bases between them. Germline assignment: CDR1 LNHDA and CDR2 SQIVND (reference sequence). The CDR3 sequence is CASQLQGSKQFF. CDR3 coding DNA: TGTGCCAGTCAACTACAGGGAAGTAAGCAGTTCTTC.

This clonotype was counted only a few times. The V gene is TRBV5-8, the J gene TRBJ1-1; 8 nucleotides match TRBD1. Germline lookup yields CDR1 SGHTS and CDR2 YDEGEE. The V and J ends lost 3 bases and 1 base, in that order; junction bases with no gene match: 5. The CDR3 is 15 amino acids. In nucleotides, the CDR3 is TGTGCCAGCAGCTCGCAGGGGGCGCGGAACACTGAAGCTTTCTTT. As protein: CASSSQGARNTEAFF.

This clonotype was counted once. This chain joins TRBV4-3 and TRBJ1-5; D possibly corresponds to TRBD1 (5 bases). Trimming removed 3 bases at V and 6 bases at J, with 9 bases between. Looked up from germline, CDR1 is LGHNA and CDR2 is YSLEER. CDR3 length: 13 residues. In DNA, the CDR3 is TGCGCCAGCAGCCATCCCGACAGTCAGCCCCAGCATTTT. As protein: CASSHPDSQPQHF.

This clonotype was counted ten times or more. CDR3 sequence reads: CASSASSTNYGYTF. For the CDR3, the DNA is TGTGCCAGCAGCGCTTCGTCGACCAACTATGGCTACACCTTC. V and J are TRBV28 and TRBJ1-2; D unresolved. Germline CDR1 MDHEN, CDR2 SYDVKM. Trimming cost V 6 bases and J 2 bases, with 13 bases left between them. This CDR3 spans 14 amino acids.

This clonotype appeared many times. The chain joins TRBV19 to TRBJ2-5; perhaps TRBD2 as D (6 bases). Per germline, CDR1 LNHDA and CDR2 SQIVND (reference sequence). Trimming left V 7 bases short and J 7 bases short, with 16 bases between. The CDR3 contains 13 residues. This CDR3 is CASTGEVLGTQYF. DNA of the CDR3: TGTGCCAGTACCGGGGAGGTGCTCGGGACCCAGTACTTC.

This clonotype was observed at least ten times. The chain uses TRBV18 and TRBJ1-1; TRBD1 is a possible D gene (5 bases). The germline V gene encodes CDR1 KGHSH and CDR2 LQKENI. Between the trimmed V and J ends, which lost 4 bases and 1 base, there was a span of 10 bases. The CDR3 is 14 amino acids. CDR3 DNA sequence: TGTGCCAGCTCACTGGCAGGGCAGAACACTGAAGCTTTCTTT. This sequence encodes CASSLAGQNTEAFF.

The chain is built from TRBV6-6 and TRBJ1-1, with unresolved D. This CDR3 is 15 amino acids long. The V and J ends lost 2 bases and 0 bases respectively, with 10 bases between them. Germline V gene sequence: CDR1 MNHNY, CDR2 SVGAGI (reference sequence). CDR3 DNA sequence: TGTGCCAGCAGTTACCACAGTGGGGTGAACACTGAAGCTTTCTTT. It is translated as CASSYHSGVNTEAFF.

This clonotype was found many times. V gene TRBV6-5 combines with J gene TRBJ2-5; weak D call: TRBD2 (7 bases). CDR1 and CDR2 from the germline V gene are MNHEY and SVGAGI. The CDR3 covers 14 residues. Trimming removed 6 bases at V and 5 bases at J, with 16 bases between. In nucleotides, the CDR3 is TGTGCCAGCAGGGTCCTAGAGGGGGGGGAGACCCAGTACTTC. Translating gives CASRVLEGGETQYF.

The sample holds many counts of this clonotype. The chain couples TRBV3-1 to TRBJ2-7, with 9 bases matching TRBD2. V was pared by 4 bases and J by 3 bases, with 7 bases of the junction left unmatched. Germline CDR1 is LGHDT and CDR2 is YNNKEL (reference sequence). The CDR3 consists of 15 residues. CDR3 DNA: TGTGCCAGCAGCCCGCACTTGCGGGAGGGCTACGAGCAGTACTTC. The encoded protein is CASSPHLREGYEQYF.

The chain employs TRBV11-2 and TRBJ2-3; TRBD2 matches 8 bases. After removal of 5 bases from V and 3 bases from J, the junction contained 10 bases not matched to a gene. Germline-derived CDR1 and CDR2 are SGHAT and FQNNGV. This CDR3 is 16 amino acids long. For the CDR3, the DNA is TGTGCCAGCAGCCTTAGCGGGGAGGCCGGGACAGATACGCAGTATTTT. Its protein is CASSLSGEAGTDTQYF.

This clonotype was observed at least ten times. The chain is built from TRBV24-1 and TRBJ2-1; 7 bases are a match to TRBD1. The junction had 10 bases not matched to a gene; V was cut back by 9 bases and J by 9 bases. CDR1 is KGHDR, CDR2 SFDVKD, per germline. The CDR3 covers 13 residues. This CDR3 is CATSPRTGSEQFF. In DNA form, the CDR3 reads TGTGCCACCTCTCCGAGGACAGGAAGTGAGCAGTTCTTC.

There are many counts of this clonotype. V is TRBV5-1 and J is TRBJ2-3; unclear D gene. From germline, CDR1 is SGHRS and CDR2 YFSETQ. The CDR3 is 14 residues long. V lost 0 bases, J lost 6 bases, and 11 bases lay in between. The CDR3, as DNA: TGCGCCAGCAGCTTGGCGATCCGCGAGGATACGCAGTATTTT. Translation: CASSLAIREDTQYF.

This clonotype was counted many times. V gene TRBV6-2 or TRBV6-3 combines with J gene TRBJ1-2, with unresolved D. The CDR3 totals 13 residues. Germline CDR1 reads MNHEY; CDR2 reads SVGEGT. Trimming stripped 8 bases from V and 2 bases from J, with 12 bases between. CDR3 nucleotide sequence: TGTGCCAGCCCCTTCAGACCGAACTATGGCTACACCTTC. This codes for CASPFRPNYGYTF.

The chain is built from TRBV12-5 and TRBJ2-4; a weak D match, TRBD2 (5 bases). The CDR3 loop spans 11 amino acids. Germline V gene data show CDR1 as LGHNT and CDR2 as FRNRAP. The V end lost 4 bases, the J end lost 8 bases, and 6 bases lay between the germline ends. The CDR3 loop is CASGWGDIQYF. CDR3 DNA sequence: TGTGCTAGTGGTTGGGGAGACATTCAGTACTTC.

This clonotype was recorded many times. This rearrangement joins TRBV2 to TRBJ2-7; D call uncertain. V shed 8 bases and J shed 6 bases, with 14 bases lying between them. CDR3 length equals 12 residues. The germline gives CDR1 SNHLY, CDR2 FYNNEI. The CDR3 loop is CASCPVALEQYF. The CDR3 DNA is TGTGCCAGCTGTCCGGTGGCGCTCGAGCAGTACTTC.

This clonotype was detected a few times. The gene calls are TRBV25-1 and TRBJ1-2; 8 bases agree with TRBD1. Germline trimming cut 6 bases from V and 13 bases from J; bases unmatched to any gene: 10. The CDR3 is 12 residues long. Germline V CDR1 and CDR2: MGHDK, SYGVNS. CDR3 sequence (DNA): TGTGCCAGCAGAGGGACAGGTTATCATTTCACCTTC. It specifies CASRGTGYHFTF.

This clonotype was recorded at least ten times. This sequence joins TRBV20-1 and TRBJ2-7, with 8 nucleotides matching TRBD2. The CDR3 length is 15 residues. V was pared by 1 base and J by 6 bases, with 11 bases of the junction left unmatched. Per the germline V gene, CDR1 is DFQATT and CDR2 is SNEGSKA (reference sequence). CDR3 sequence (DNA): TGCAGTGCTAGAGCCCCGGAGACTAGCGATCCCGAGCAGTACTTC. It encodes CSARAPETSDPEQYF.

This clonotype was found many times. The chain carries TRBV20-1 and TRBJ2-7; 8 bases are shared with TRBD1. Germline assignment: CDR1 DFQATT and CDR2 SNEGSKA (reference sequence). The CDR3 has 12 amino acids. CDR3 coding DNA: TGCAGCGGGAGCAGGGGGCGGTACGAGCAGTACTTC. Translation gives CSGSRGRYEQYF.

This clonotype was seen only a few times. The chain recombines TRBV29-1 with TRBJ2-3; TRBD2 agrees at 15 bases. Looked up from germline, CDR1 is SQVTM and CDR2 is ANQGSEA. This CDR3 has 16 residues. V dropped 6 bases and J dropped 4; count of bases not matched to a gene: 8. CDR3 residues: CSVGLAGGPGPDTQYF. The CDR3 DNA reads as TGCAGCGTGGGACTAGCGGGAGGCCCAGGGCCAGATACGCAGTATTTT.

This clonotype was counted only a few times. The chain uses TRBV24-1 and TRBJ2-1, with D maybe TRBD2 (5 bases). The germline V gene encodes CDR1 KGHDR and CDR2 SFDVKD. The CDR3 is 16 amino acids. V shed 0 bases and J shed 0 bases, with 8 bases lying between them. CDR3 residues: CATSDLRDSSYNEQFF. The CDR3 nucleotides read TGTGCCACCAGTGATTTGCGGGATAGCTCCTACAATGAGCAGTTCTTC.

A note on this clonotype: Since a much larger clone is just one base distant, this may be a read error. Here the CDR3 omits its conserved ending phenylalanine or tryptophan, so a read error is the likely source. The rearrangement uses TRBV3-1 and TRBJ2-5, with D tentatively TRBD2 (6 bases). V dropped 5 bases and J dropped 0 bases, with 10 bases sitting between them. CDR3 length: 14 residues. Germline loops: CDR1 LGHDT, CDR2 YNNKEL (reference sequence). CDR3 coding DNA: TGTGCCAGCAGCGTACGGGGGTACCAAGAGACCCAGTACTCC. Its protein is CASSVRGYQETQYS.

CDR3 in amino acids: CAWSQTCGRTREQYF. The CDR3 bases are TGTGCCTGGAGTCAGACTTGCGGGAGAACCCGCGAGCAGTACTTC. The chain links TRBV30 to TRBJ2-7, with 7 bases lining up with TRBD2. The V segment lost 2 bases and the J segment 6 bases; nucleotides outside the gene matches: 13. The germline gives CDR1 GTSNPN, CDR2 SVGIG (reference sequence). CDR3 length: 15 residues.

The chain links TRBV4-3 to TRBJ2-1, with a tentative D call TRBD1 (6 bases). The germline CDR1 and CDR2 sequences are LGHNA and YSLEER. V was shortened by 0 bases and J by 0 bases, with 12 bases between the two germline ends. The CDR3 is 17 residues long. Here the CDR3 reads CASSQEGRGRSYNEQFF. The DNA of the CDR3 is TGCGCCAGCAGCCAAGAGGGCAGGGGACGCTCCTACAATGAGCAGTTCTTC.

This clonotype has at least ten counts. The gene calls are TRBV27 and TRBJ1-2; 9 positions match TRBD1. Germline CDR1 MNHEY, CDR2 SMNVEV (reference sequence). The CDR3 extends over 16 amino acids. The J segment lost 2 bases and the V segment lost 5 bases, leaving 9 bases of the junction unmatched. CDR3 bases: TGTGCCAGCAGTCTTACCACAGGGGGCGGAAACTATGGCTACACCTTC. Encoded protein: CASSLTTGGGNYGYTF.

This clonotype has a count of ten or more. The V call is TRBV28, the J call TRBJ2-3; maybe TRBD1 (5 bases). The germline V and J ends were trimmed by 3 bases and 5 bases, with 15 bases remaining between them. The CDR3 length is 15 residues. Germline assignment: CDR1 MDHEN and CDR2 SYDVKM. The CDR3 region is CASSFSSRVEDTQYF. DNA of the CDR3: TGTGCCAGCAGTTTCTCTTCCAGGGTTGAAGATACGCAGTATTTT.

This clonotype was seen only a few times. Being one base from a much bigger clone, this may be a read error. Because it lacks the conserved phenylalanine or tryptophan at the end, this CDR3 is likely a read error. The chain links TRBV7-3 to TRBJ1-1; D is possibly TRBD1 (5 bases). The V gene's germline CDR1 is SGHTA and CDR2 FQGTGA. CDR3 length: 14 residues. The V gene lost 5 bases and the J gene lost 1 base, with 11 bases spanning the gap. This CDR3 reads CASSRRGGNTEAFS. In DNA, the CDR3 is TGTGCCAGCAGCCGAAGGGGCGGGAACACTGAAGCTTTCTCT.